This T cell receptor (beta chain) was recorded in a study of Tregs in tolerant kidney transplant recipients. Overall study findings and caveats: Changing PCR primers prevented nucleotide comparison between some patients' samples. Activated donor B cell expansion appeared to reveal the most relevant donor-specific TCRbeta repertoire.

The V and J ends lost 4 bases and 6 bases respectively, with 13 bases between them. CDR1 GTSNPN and CDR2 SVGIG come from the germline V gene (reference sequence). The CDR3 runs 14 residues. The repertoire was sequenced with immunoSEQ multiplex PCR; TCRdb's copy has only in-frame clones and lacks some. The sample includes about 81,000 clones, 90% to 95% of them seen just once. On this clone itself: Its specificity is not known. Other DNA variants within this sample encode the same CDR3.

Recipients received nonmyeloablative bone marrow transplants from related graft donors, with transient mixed chimerism. Thawed PBMCs were FACS-sorted into unstimulated CD4+CD25+CD127- regulatory T cells, CD4+CD25- non-regulatory cells, CD4 and CD8 cells. This sample comprised CD4+ T cells from blood (PBMCs), obtained 24 months after the transplant. The TCR comes from a human patient who received a combined kidney and bone marrow transplant. The graft donor may have contributed some T cells. V is TRBV30 and J is TRBJ1-6, with D tentatively TRBD1 (6 bases). CDR3 in DNA: TGTGCCTGGACTCAGGGGCAGGGTAATTCACCCCTCCACTTT. Protein sequence: CAWTQGQGNSPLHF.